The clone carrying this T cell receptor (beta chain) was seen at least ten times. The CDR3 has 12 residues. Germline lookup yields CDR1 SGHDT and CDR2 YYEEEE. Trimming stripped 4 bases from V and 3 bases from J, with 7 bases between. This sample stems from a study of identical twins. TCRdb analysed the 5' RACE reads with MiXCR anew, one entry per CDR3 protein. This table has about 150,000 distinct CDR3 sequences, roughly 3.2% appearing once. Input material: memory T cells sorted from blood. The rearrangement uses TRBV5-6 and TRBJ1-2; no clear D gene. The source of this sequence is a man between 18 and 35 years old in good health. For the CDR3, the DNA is TGTGCCAGCAGCGTGGAGGACTATGGCTACACCTTC. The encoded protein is CASSVEDYGYTF.